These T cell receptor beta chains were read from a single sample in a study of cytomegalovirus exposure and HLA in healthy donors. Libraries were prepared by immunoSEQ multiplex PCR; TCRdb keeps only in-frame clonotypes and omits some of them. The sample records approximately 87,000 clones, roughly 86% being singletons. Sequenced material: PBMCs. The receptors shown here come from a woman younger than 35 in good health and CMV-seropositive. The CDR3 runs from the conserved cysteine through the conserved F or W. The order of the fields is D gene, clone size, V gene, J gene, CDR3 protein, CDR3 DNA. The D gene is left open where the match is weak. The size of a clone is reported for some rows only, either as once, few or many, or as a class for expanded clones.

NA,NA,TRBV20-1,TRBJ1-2,CSVPPGYTF,TGCAGTGTCCCTCCTGGCTACACCTTC
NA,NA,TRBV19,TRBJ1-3,CASSRVTRQTSGNTIYF,TGTGCCAGTAGTAGGGTTACCCGACAGACCTCTGGAAACACCATATATTTT
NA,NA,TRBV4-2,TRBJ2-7,CASSQDHPPDSLQRYF,TGTGCCAGCAGCCAAGACCACCCCCCGGACAGCCTCCAACGGTACTTC
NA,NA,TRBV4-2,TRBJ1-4,CASSQTSGLTNEKLFF,TGTGCCAGCAGCCAAACGTCGGGACTAACTAATGAAAAACTGTTTTTT
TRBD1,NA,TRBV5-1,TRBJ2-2,CASSFTGTGNTGELFF,TGCGCCAGCAGCTTTACGGGGACAGGGAACACCGGGGAGCTGTTTTTT
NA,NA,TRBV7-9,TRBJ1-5,CASSLWRGGGSNQPQHF,TGTGCCAGCAGCTTATGGAGGGGCGGAGGCAGCAATCAGCCCCAGCATTTT
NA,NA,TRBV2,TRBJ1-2,CASSVRQPPRGYGYTF,TGTGCCAGCAGTGTAAGACAGCCCCCAAGAGGCTATGGCTACACCTTC
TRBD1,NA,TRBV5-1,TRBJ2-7,CASNSQGSSYEQYF,TGCGCCAGCAACTCACAGGGGAGTTCCTACGAGCAGTACTTC
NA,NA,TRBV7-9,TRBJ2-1,CASSQDREQFF,TGTGCCAGCAGCCAAGACAGGGAGCAGTTCTTC
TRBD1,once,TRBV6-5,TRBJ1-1,CASSYSGTAMNTEAFF,TGTGCCAGCAGTTACTCAGGGACAGCGATGAACACTGAAGCTTTCTTT
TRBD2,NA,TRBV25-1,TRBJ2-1,CASSGTSQSMGHNEQFF,TGTGCCAGTTCCGGGACTAGCCAATCCATGGGGCACAATGAGCAGTTCTTC
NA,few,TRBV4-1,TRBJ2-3,CASSHTEGHGSDTQYF,TGCGCCAGCAGCCACACGGAGGGTCATGGATCAGATACGCAGTATTTT
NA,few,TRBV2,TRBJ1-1,CASSESSYRLNTEAFF,TGTGCCAGCAGTGAAAGTTCGTACAGGTTGAACACTGAAGCTTTCTTT
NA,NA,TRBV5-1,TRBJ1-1,CASSEAGHTNTEAFF,TGCGCCAGCAGTGAAGCGGGACACACGAACACTGAAGCTTTCTTT
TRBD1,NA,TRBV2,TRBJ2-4,CASMDRNRGDIQYF,TGTGCCAGCATGGACAGGAACAGAGGGGACATTCAGTACTTC
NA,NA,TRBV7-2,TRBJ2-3,CASITTLGSRGAQYF,TGTGCCAGCATCACAACCCTTGGATCCCGCGGAGCGCAGTATTTT
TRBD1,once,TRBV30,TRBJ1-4,CAWRSYGTGENEKLFF,TGTGCCTGGAGAAGCTACGGGACAGGAGAGAATGAAAAACTGTTTTTT
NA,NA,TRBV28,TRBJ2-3,CASIDSSRGDTQYF,TGTGCCAGCATCGACTCTTCCAGAGGGGATACGCAGTATTTT
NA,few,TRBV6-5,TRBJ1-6,CASSPNNSPLHF,TGTGCCAGCAGTCCCAATAATTCACCCCTCCACTTT
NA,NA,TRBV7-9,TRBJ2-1,CASSALAVRNEQFF,TGTGCCAGCAGCGCCTTAGCGGTTCGGAATGAGCAGTTCTTC
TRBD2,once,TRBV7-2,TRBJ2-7,CASSSTSGSYEQYF,TGTGCCAGCAGCTCGACTAGCGGGAGTTACGAGCAGTACTTC
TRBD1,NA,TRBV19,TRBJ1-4,CASSRIDREDEKLFF,TGTGCCAGTAGCCGAATCGACAGGGAGGACGAAAAACTGTTTTTT
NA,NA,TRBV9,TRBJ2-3,CASSPGGPRTDTQYF,TGTGCCAGCAGCCCCGGGGGGCCACGCACAGATACGCAGTATTTT
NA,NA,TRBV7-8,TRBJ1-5,CASSSKDSDRYSNQPQHF,TGTGCCAGCAGCTCAAAAGACAGTGACCGTTATAGCAATCAGCCCCAGCATTTT
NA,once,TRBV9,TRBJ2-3,CASSERALTDTQYF,TGTGCCAGCAGCGAGAGGGCCCTCACAGATACGCAGTATTTT
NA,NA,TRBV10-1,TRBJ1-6,CASSEGQGNSPLHF,TGCGCCAGCAGTGAGGGGCAGGGGAATTCACCCCTCCACTTT
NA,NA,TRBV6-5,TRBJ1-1,CASSYDEGMNTEAFF,TGTGCCAGCAGTTATGATGAGGGCATGAACACTGAAGCTTTCTTT
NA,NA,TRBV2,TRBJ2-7,CASSEFEAGYEQYF,TGTGCCAGCAGTGAATTTGAGGCCGGCTACGAGCAGTACTTC
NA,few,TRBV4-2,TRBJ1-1,CASSQDTGWNTEAFF,TGTGCCAGCAGCCAAGATACAGGGTGGAACACTGAAGCTTTCTTT
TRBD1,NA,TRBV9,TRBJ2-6,CASSVGDRQSSGANVLTF,TGTGCCAGCAGCGTAGGGGACAGGCAGAGCTCTGGGGCCAACGTCCTGACTTTC